This T cell receptor (beta chain) was obtained from a study of T cell responses to AZD1222 COVID-19 vaccine. The study, taken as a whole, reports: White British people made up most donors, females outnumbered males, and clonal diversity was possibly underestimated.

Germline V CDR1 and CDR2: MNHEY, SVGAGI. This CDR3 region has 11 residues. Trimming removed 6 bases at V and 9 bases at J, with 9 bases between. Here immunoSEQ multiplex PCR was the method, and the copy in TCRdb shows in-frame clones only, minus some. Of fewer than 200,000 clones in the sample, 88% were seen once. As concerns this clone: The antigen remains undetermined.

The sample was peripheral blood, taken on day 0 of AZD1222 vaccination. The chain joins TRBV6-5 to TRBJ2-4; a possible D gene is TRBD1 (5 bases). The TCR sequence derives from an adult in good health. The CDR3, as DNA: TGTGCCAGCAGAGTAGGGGCCATTCAGTACTTC. Its protein is CASRVGAIQYF.